The table lists the clone carrying this T cell receptor beta chain with a few counts. The data were produced by immunoSEQ multiplex PCR, yet TCRdb's version contains in-frame clones alone and is incomplete. This sample has about 1.1 million clones, with roughly 80% found just once. The source of the sample is a study of shared clonotypes between healthy human individuals. Trimming left V 0 bases short and J 4 bases short, with 16 bases between. The CDR3 spans 16 residues. Germline CDR1 is LNHNV and CDR2 is YYDKDF (reference sequence). This receptor was taken from a man aged 18 to 29 in good health. Some clones in this sample may be carry-over from other donors' samples. The chain employs TRBV15 and TRBJ2-7; no definite D call. Specimen: memory CD4+ T cells from PBMCs. Indicated subset: CD45RA-negative fraction. This chain's CDR3 is CATSRDRSQATYEQYF. The CDR3, as DNA: TGTGCCACCAGCAGAGATCGGTCCCAGGCAACTTACGAGCAGTACTTC.